One sample yielded the 23 T cell receptor beta chains listed below, sequenced in a study of tumor and adjacent non-tumor tissue in lung cancer. The library came from three nested PCR rounds adapted from ARM-PCR protocols. TCRdb redid the calling of the multiplex PCR reads with MiXCR, one entry per CDR3 protein. This sample has fewer than 120,000 distinct CDR3 sequences, with over 75% found just once. RNA was extracted from bulk tissue without any cell sorting. The sample comprised lung tumor tissue. These TCRs come from a man aged 65-85 years with non-small cell lung cancer.

A remark on this clonotype: This may arise from a read error, as a much more abundant clone is one base away. The CDR3 DNA reads TGCGCCAGCAGGATATTCTTGGGGGAGACCCAGTACTTC. Amino acid sequence: CASRIFLGETQYF. This sequence joins TRBV5-1 and TRBJ2-5; D uncertain. The V gene's germline CDR1 is SGHRS and CDR2 YFSETQ. The length of the CDR3 is 13 residues. V dropped 5 bases and J dropped 5 bases, with 13 bases sitting between them.

This sequence joins TRBV14 and TRBJ1-1, with no clear D. Germline CDR1 and CDR2: SGHDN and FVKESK. The CDR3 spans 15 residues. V lost 1 base, J lost 7 bases, and 16 bases lay in between. In nucleotides, the CDR3 is TGTGCCAGCAGCCAAGCGTGGGCGGGGAATAGTGAAGCTTTCTTT. Translation gives CASSQAWAGNSEAFF.

Remarks on this clonotype: The missing conserved phenylalanine or tryptophan at the end of this CDR3 makes a read error likely. The chain has TRBV11-2 and TRBJ2-1; perhaps TRBD2 as D (6 bases). CDR1 is SGHAT and CDR2 is FQNNGV in the germline V gene. This CDR3 spans 18 amino acids. The CDR3 protein is CAISLQVRDWASYNEQFI. The CDR3 nucleotides read TGTGCCATCAGCTTACAAGTGCGGGACTGGGCCTCCTACAATGAGCAGTTCATC.

This clonotype was observed once. J is TRBJ1-1 and V is TRBV6-1, with 9 bases aligning to TRBD1. This CDR3 is 15 amino acids long. The germline V gene has CDR1 MNHNS and CDR2 SASEGT. The CDR3 loop is CVGTQWGQGRSAAFF. In DNA, the CDR3 is TGTGTCGGCACCCAATGGGGACAGGGTCGCTCTGCAGCTTTCTTT.

The chain recombines TRBV5-6 with TRBJ1-5; D remains unclear. The CDR3 is 14 amino acids. Germline values: CDR1 SGHDT, CDR2 YYEEEE. The germline V and J ends were trimmed by 3 bases and 5 bases, with 12 bases remaining between them. The CDR3 sequence is CASSYRGGYQPQHF. Here the CDR3 DNA reads TGTGCCAGCAGCTATCGAGGAGGCTATCAGCCCCAGCATTTT.

The chain employs TRBV29-1 and TRBJ2-5, with D perhaps TRBD1 (6 bases). The CDR3 consists of 16 residues. Germline V lookup: CDR1 SQVTM, CDR2 ANQGSEA. CDR3 bases: TGCGACGCCAATCCCTACATCCAGACAGGTCAAGAGACCCAGTACTTC. Translated: CDANPYIQTGQETQYF.

This CDR3 is CATSEFRVGASNQPQHF. DNA of the CDR3: TGTGCCACCAGTGAGTTCAGGGTTGGGGCTAGCAATCAGCCCCAGCATTTT. V usage is TRBV24-1 and J usage is TRBJ1-5, with D tentatively TRBD1 (5 bases). This CDR3 has 17 residues. Trimming shortened V by 4 bases and J by 0 bases, and 15 bases separated the two germline ends. Germline V gives CDR1 KGHDR, CDR2 SFDVKD.

About this clonotype itself: An end of the junction differs from the germline gene, which may be a read error. The chain has TRBV6-6 and TRBJ1-2; D is perhaps TRBD1 (5 bases). This CDR3 contains 13 residues. Germline assignment: CDR1 MNHNY and CDR2 SVGAGI (reference sequence). CDR3 coding DNA: TGTACCAGCAGTTATGACGACAGTACAGGCTATACCTTC. It is translated as CTSSYDDSTGYTF.

Comment on this clonotype: The junction shows a germline mismatch at one end, possibly a read error. This chain joins TRBV6-1 and TRBJ1-6; maybe TRBD1 (6 bases). Per the germline V gene, CDR1 is MNHNS and CDR2 is SASEGT. The CDR3 spans 15 residues. The CDR3 protein is CASRGGSRYNSPLYF. The CDR3, as DNA: TGTGCCAGCAGGGGGGGCAGCCGCTATAATTCACCCCTCTACTTT.

V usage is TRBV4-2 and J usage is TRBJ2-7; no clear D. Germline CDR1 is LGHNA and CDR2 is YNFKEQ. The V end was cut by 3 bases, the J end by 8 bases, with 17 bases between. This CDR3 region has 14 residues. The CDR3 loop is CASSQNYAGFKQYF. The CDR3 DNA reads TGTGCCAGCAGCCAGAATTATGCAGGCTTCAAGCAGTACTTC.

A remark on this clonotype: Mismatch with germline at one junction end may stem from a read error. The genes are TRBV11-2 and TRBJ1-1, with D possibly matching TRBD1 (6 bases). The CDR3 extends over 15 amino acids. Germline CDR1 SGHAT, CDR2 FQNNGV. CDR3 sequence: CAGSPPNVGGTEAFF. For the CDR3, the DNA is TGTGCAGGCAGCCCCCCCAACGTTGGGGGCACTGAGGCTTTCTTT.

CDR3 DNA: TGTGCCAGCGGCCCGGTAGGGAGAGGGTACAATGAGCAGTTCTTC. Amino acid sequence: CASGPVGRGYNEQFF. The chain has TRBV5-4 and TRBJ2-1, with a weak D call TRBD2 (5 bases). Trimming stripped 7 bases from V and 4 bases from J, with 18 bases between. The germline V gene encodes CDR1 SGHNT and CDR2 YYREEE (reference sequence). The CDR3 totals 15 residues.

The V and J genes are TRBV10-2 and TRBJ2-2, with D maybe TRBD2 (6 bases). The CDR3 is 17 amino acids. Trimming pared 4 bases from V and 7 bases from J, leaving 22 bases between. Germline V lookup: CDR1 WSHSY, CDR2 SAAADI. The CDR3 spells CASSVSGLRRSSGELFF. In nucleotides, the CDR3 is TGCGCCAGCAGTGTTTCAGGACTACGTCGGTCCAGCGGGGAGCTGTTTTTT.

This sequence joins TRBV10-3 and TRBJ2-7; D gene uncertain. V was pared by 5 bases and J by 3 bases, with 8 bases between. Germline V lookup: CDR1 ENHRY, CDR2 SYGVKD. CDR3 length equals 12 residues. The CDR3 DNA is TGTGCCATCAGTAGTCCGGGCTACGAGCAGTACTTC. It yields the protein CAISSPGYEQYF.

Of note for this clonotype: The CDR3 end shows no conserved phenylalanine or tryptophan, and so a read error is likely. The chain couples TRBV29-1 to TRBJ2-5; D gene uncertain. Germline assignment: CDR1 SQVTM and CDR2 ANQGSEA. The CDR3 length is 13 residues. DNA for the CDR3: TGCAGCGTTTGGAAAAATCAACAAGTGACCCAGTACATC. The encoded protein is CSVWKNQQVTQYI.

As for this clonotype: Without the conserved terminal phenylalanine or tryptophan, this CDR3 likely stems from a read error. The gene calls are TRBV11-2 and TRBJ2-1; no clear D gene. Germline V CDR1 and CDR2: SGHAT, FQNNGV. The CDR3 runs 18 residues. The CDR3 DNA follows: TGTGCCAGCAGCTTACATGTGCGTGACTGGGCTTCCTACAATGTGCAGTTCTCC. Its protein product is CASSLHVRDWASYNVQFS.

With regard to this clonotype: A junction boundary mismatches the germline segment, possibly from a read error. V gene TRBV12-3 or TRBV12-4 combines with J gene TRBJ1-1; TRBD1 might be the D (6 bases). This CDR3 is 15 amino acids long. This CDR3 is CASGFSGGGETEAFF. CDR3 nucleotide sequence: TGTGCCAGCGGTTTCTCGGGGGGCGGGGAAACTGAAGCTTTCTTT.

The genes are TRBV4-2 and TRBJ2-7; D possibly matches TRBD1 or TRBD2 (5 bases each). The CDR3 is made up of 16 amino acids. Per germline, CDR1 LGHNA and CDR2 YNFKEQ. CDR3 region: CVSSHRTGPSTGEQYF. The CDR3 DNA sequence: TGTGTAAGCAGCCATAGGACGGGACCGAGTACTGGCGAGCAGTACTTC.

This clonotype appeared a single time. The gene calls are TRBV6-2 or TRBV6-3 and TRBJ1-5; D gene unclear. CDR1 MNHEY and CDR2 SVGEGT come from the germline V gene. The V end was cut by 6 bases, the J end by 2 bases, with 14 bases between. CDR3 length: 15 residues. CDR3 region: CASRQNLRGNQPQHF. CDR3 in DNA: TGTGCCAGCAGACAGAACCTTAGGGGCAATCAGCCCCAGCATTTT.

This chain links TRBV20-1 with TRBJ2-1; 13 bases align to TRBD2. TRBJ2-7 explains the end of the DNA better; the J call may be wrong. CDR1 is DFQATT and CDR2 is SNEGSKA in the germline V gene (reference sequence). The CDR3 runs 14 residues. The CDR3 region is CSTLAGGQEFEQYF. The CDR3 nucleotides are TGCAGTACACTAGCGGGGGGGCAGGAATTTGAGCAGTACTTC.

A remark on this clonotype: This may be a read error: a much more frequent sequence differs by one nucleotide. The chain links TRBV11-2 to TRBJ2-1, with 9 bases that match TRBD1. With V trimmed by 7 bases and J by 5 bases, 9 bases remained unmatched. Germline V lookup: CDR1 SGHAT, CDR2 FQNNGV. There are 15 residues in the CDR3. Here the CDR3 DNA reads TGTGCCAGCAACCCTGGGACAGGGAGGGACAATGAGCAGTTCTTC. Its protein product is CASNPGTGRDNEQFF.

This clonotype is large. V and J are TRBV11-2 and TRBJ2-2; 7 bases fit TRBD1. This CDR3 contains 16 residues. CDR1 SGHAT and CDR2 FQNNGV come from the germline V gene. V trimming: 1 base; J trimming: 6 bases; junction bases outside the gene matches: 8. The DNA for the CDR3 is TGTGCCAGCAGCTTAGTGGGCACAGGGGTTGCCGGGGAGCTGTTTTTT. Its translation: CASSLVGTGVAGELFF.

As to this clonotype: One end of the junction varies from germline; a read error may be responsible. J is TRBJ1-4 and V is TRBV4-1; tentative D call: TRBD1 (5 bases). This CDR3 is 16 amino acids long. The germline gives CDR1 MGHRA, CDR2 YSYEKL. CDR3 DNA: TGCGCCAGCAGTCAAGCCCCCTCGGGGGATAATGAAATACTGTTTTTT. Protein product: CASSQAPSGDNEILFF.